Listed here are 8 T cell receptor beta chains from one sample, sequenced in a study of blood T cell repertoires in COVID-19. The table came from immunoSEQ multiplex PCR; TCRdb's copy has only in-frame clones and leaves some out. The sample consists of 360,000 or so clones, roughly 86% of them appearing once. The sequencing sample was made of PBMCs or T cells enriched from blood (not recorded which). The receptors originated from a young woman who had recovered from COVID-19.

The chain carries TRBV11-2 and TRBJ1-2; no firm D call. Germline V lookup: CDR1 SGHAT, CDR2 FQNNGV. The CDR3 consists of 13 residues. With 2 bases removed from V and 4 bases from J, the gap between germline ends came to 8 bases. The CDR3, as DNA: TGTGCCAGCAGCTTATCGCAGATCTATGGCTACACCTTC. Translating gives CASSLSQIYGYTF.

The rearrangement joins TRBV5-1 to TRBJ2-7, with 11 bases that match TRBD2. Germline V gene data show CDR1 as SGHRS and CDR2 as YFSETQ. The V and J ends lost 4 bases and 3 bases, in that order; junction bases with no gene match: 6. The CDR3 contains 15 residues. This CDR3 reads CASSPTSGSVYEQYF. In DNA, the CDR3 is TGCGCCAGCAGCCCCACTAGCGGGAGTGTCTACGAGCAGTACTTC.

This clone has a handful of counts. The chain uses TRBV27 and TRBJ1-5; 8 bases agree with TRBD1. Germline V lookup: CDR1 MNHEY, CDR2 SMNVEV (reference sequence). This CDR3 spans 16 amino acids. Trimming took 5 bases from V and 0 from J; bases not matched to a gene: 6. In nucleotides, the CDR3 is TGTGCCAGCAGTAGGACAGGGAGCTATAGCAATCAGCCCCAGCATTTT. It codes for CASSRTGSYSNQPQHF.

The chain recombines TRBV7-9 with TRBJ1-2; no clear D gene. The CDR3 contains 14 residues. Deletions cut 1 base from V and 3 bases from J, with 9 bases between. Germline CDR1 SEHNR, CDR2 FQNEAQ (reference sequence). The CDR3 sequence: CASSLEMEDYGYTF. CDR3 DNA: TGTGCCAGCAGCTTAGAAATGGAGGACTATGGCTACACCTTC.

V gene TRBV6-6 combines with J gene TRBJ1-4; tentatively, D is TRBD1 (5 bases). The CDR3 has 14 residues. Trimming cost V 2 bases and J 6 bases, with 10 bases left between them. Looked up from germline, CDR1 is MNHNY and CDR2 is SVGAGI (reference sequence). Here the CDR3 DNA reads TGTGCCAGCAGTTACCGGACAACGGATGAAAAACTGTTTTTT. Protein product: CASSYRTTDEKLFF.

The chain joins TRBV7-9 to TRBJ1-6; perhaps TRBD1 as D (5 bases). The CDR3 is made up of 15 amino acids. Trimming pared 5 bases from V and 4 bases from J, leaving 12 bases between. Germline CDR1 SEHNR, CDR2 FQNEAQ (reference sequence). As DNA, the CDR3 is TGTGCCAGCAGCCAGGGTGTACGGTATAATTCACCCCTCCACTTT. Protein sequence: CASSQGVRYNSPLHF.

The chain carries TRBV19 and TRBJ1-5; 7 positions agree with TRBD1. The J segment lost 0 bases and the V segment lost 3 bases, leaving 5 bases of the junction unmatched. This CDR3 region has 16 residues. Germline CDR1 reads LNHDA; CDR2 reads SQIVND (reference sequence). The CDR3 bases are TGTGCCAGTAGTATGCCCGACAGGGCTAGCAATCAGCCCCAGCATTTT. Its protein is CASSMPDRASNQPQHF.

The J gene is TRBJ1-2, the V gene TRBV6-5; D may be TRBD1 (5 bases). V lost 6 bases and J 5 bases, leaving 16 bases between the germline ends. Germline CDR1 MNHEY, CDR2 SVGAGI. The CDR3 contains 14 residues. CDR3 protein: CASRPRQSPYGYTF. Written as DNA, the CDR3 is TGTGCCAGCAGACCCCGACAGTCCCCATATGGCTACACCTTC.